This T cell receptor (beta chain) was documented in a study of T-cell reconstitution after alpha-beta-depleted transplantation in children. This sample's TCRbeta library carried unique molecular identifier barcodes. One entry per CDR3 protein, called by TCRdb with MiXCR from the PCR reads. Of about 600,000 distinct CDR3 sequences listed, about 10% are singletons. The sequencing used PBMCs from the stem cell graft donor, collected from the stem cell graft. The sequence was obtained from a human donor who donated a stem cell graft to a child with acute myeloid leukemia.

In DNA form, the CDR3 reads TGTGCCAGCAGCCTCCTCTCGGACAGACAAGAGACCCAGTACTTC. This sequence encodes CASSLLSDRQETQYF. The J gene is TRBJ2-5, the V gene TRBV4-2; TRBD1 might be the D (6 bases). The V end was cut by 4 bases, the J end by 2 bases, with 14 bases between. Germline loops: CDR1 LGHNA, CDR2 YNFKEQ. CDR3 size: 15 residues.